This is a list of T cell receptor beta chains from one sample in a study of cytomegalovirus exposure and HLA in healthy donors. Clones were sequenced by immunoSEQ multiplex PCR, and TCRdb holds only the in-frame ones, with some missing. In the table there are 110,000 or so clones, 77% of which are singletons. Sequences were obtained from PBMCs. Every receptor here comes from a man aged 40-49 years in good health and CMV-seropositive. CDR3s include the opening cysteine and the closing phenylalanine or tryptophan. The D gene is left open where the match is weak. Clone size is shown for a subset of rows, as once, few, many or a class of expanded clone.

j_call v_call d_call clone_size cdr3_aa cdr3_nt
TRBJ2-5 TRBV4-1 - - CASSQADRGQETQYF TGCGCCAGCAGCCAAGCAGATCGGGGACAAGAGACCCAGTACTTC
TRBJ1-2 TRBV5-1 TRBD1 once CASSLGTGRYGYTF TGCGCCAGCAGCTTGGGGACAGGACGTTACGGCTACACCTTC
TRBJ1-1 TRBV28 TRBD1 - CASSSRGGGDTEAFF TGTGCCAGCAGTTCACGAGGGGGCGGAGACACTGAAGCTTTCTTT
TRBJ2-1 TRBV9 TRBD2 - CASSVVPSGGLNEQFF TGTGCCAGCAGCGTAGTTCCGAGCGGGGGGCTGAATGAGCAGTTCTTC
TRBJ1-2 TRBV9 TRBD1 - CASSSTGGYGYTF TGTGCCAGCAGCTCCACAGGGGGCTATGGCTACACCTTC
TRBJ2-3 TRBV19 TRBD1 few CASSIQGGPDTQYF TGTGCCAGTAGTATTCAAGGGGGCCCAGATACGCAGTATTTT
TRBJ2-1 TRBV4-1 TRBD2 - CASSLYLGGTQFF TGCGCCAGCAGCCTCTATCTGGGGGGGACCCAGTTCTTC
TRBJ2-7 TRBV30 TRBD1 - CAWSVQGAGYEQYF TGTGCCTGGAGTGTACAGGGGGCTGGCTACGAGCAGTACTTC
TRBJ2-2 TRBV30 - - CAWSAGSGTGELFF TGTGCCTGGAGTGCGGGGTCTGGAACCGGGGAGCTGTTTTTT
TRBJ1-1 TRBV29-1 TRBD1 once CSVEIQGIVTEAFF TGCAGCGTAGAGATACAGGGGATTGTCACTGAAGCTTTCTTT
TRBJ1-5 TRBV27 - - CASRLDSYSSNQPQHF TGTGCCAGCAGGCTCGACAGTTACTCTTCTAATCAGCCCCAGCATTTT
TRBJ1-2 TRBV29-1 - - CSGRDGRSPAGSGYTF TGCAGCGGCCGGGACGGTCGCTCCCCCGCGGGGTCTGGCTACACCTTC
TRBJ2-7 TRBV7-2 - - CASSPQRTGEQYF TGTGCCAGCAGCCCCCAGAGGACGGGGGAGCAGTACTTC
TRBJ2-7 TRBV2 TRBD1 few CASSLMQGAEQYF TGTGCCAGCAGCCTCATGCAGGGGGCCGAGCAGTACTTC
TRBJ2-3 TRBV5-4 - - CASSLIGTDTQYF TGTGCCAGCAGCTTGATCGGCACAGATACGCAGTATTTT
TRBJ2-1 TRBV11-1 TRBD1 - CASSPASGTGLFF TGTGCCAGCAGCCCGGCAAGCGGGACAGGGTTGTTCTTC
TRBJ1-3 TRBV5-5 - - CASSLSVGDGGNTIYF TGTGCCAGCAGCTTGAGTGTGGGAGATGGTGGAAACACCATATATTTT
TRBJ1-1 TRBV28 TRBD1 few CASSLNTGGWMNTEAFF TGTGCCAGCAGCCTAAATACAGGGGGCTGGATGAACACTGAAGCTTTCTTT
TRBJ2-7 TRBV27 TRBD1 - CASSLRQGSYEQYF TGTGCCAGCAGTCTACGACAGGGGTCTTACGAGCAGTACTTC
TRBJ1-1 TRBV2 TRBD1 - CAARTGWNEAFF TGTGCAGCTAGGACAGGGTGGAATGAAGCTTTCTTT
TRBJ2-7 TRBV6-6 TRBD2 - CASSLAGTSYEQYF TGTGCCAGCAGTTTAGCGGGGACCTCCTACGAGCAGTACTTC
TRBJ2-7 TRBV16 - - CASSLAGSSYEQYF TGTGCCAGCAGCTTGGCGGGCAGCTCCTACGAGCAGTACTTC
TRBJ1-1 TRBV7-2 - - CASNITPGGADTEAFF TGTGCCAGCAACATAACACCCGGGGGGGCCGACACTGAAGCTTTCTTT
TRBJ2-7 TRBV25-1 - - CASSAQGGPYEQYF TGTGCCAGCAGTGCACAGGGTGGCCCCTACGAGCAGTACTTC
TRBJ1-5 TRBV7-2 - - CASSSYSNQPQHF TGTGCCAGCAGCTCGTATAGCAATCAGCCCCAGCATTTT
TRBJ2-7 TRBV13 - - CASSLTEGGMGYEQYF TGTGCCAGCAGCTTAACCGAAGGGGGTATGGGCTACGAGCAGTACTTC
TRBJ1-2 TRBV30 TRBD1 - CAWSSGGFNYGYTF TGTGCCTGGAGCTCAGGGGGATTCAACTATGGCTACACCTTC
TRBJ1-4 TRBV4-1 TRBD1 - CASSPRTGNYATNEKLFF TGCGCCAGCAGCCCCAGGACAGGGAATTATGCAACTAATGAAAAACTGTTTTTT
TRBJ1-5 TRBV4-3 - - CASSQVLAAAQPQHF TGCGCCAGCAGCCAAGTTCTCGCTGCCGCGCAGCCCCAGCATTTT
TRBJ2-2 TRBV7-2 TRBD1 once CASSLGQGATGELFF TGTGCCAGCAGCTTAGGACAGGGGGCCACCGGGGAGCTGTTTTTT
TRBJ1-1 TRBV6-1 TRBD1 - CASSEGTGYVAFF TGTGCCAGCAGTGAAGGGACAGGTTATGTGGCTTTCTTT
TRBJ1-3 TRBV2 TRBD1 - CASSEGTGGRNTIYF TGTGCCAGCAGTGAGGGGACAGGGGGCAGAAACACCATATATTTT
TRBJ1-6 TRBV20-1 - - CSAQREPLHF TGCAGTGCCCAGAGGGAACCCCTCCACTTT
TRBJ2-3 TRBV7-9 TRBD2 - CASSRLAGGQRDTQYF TGTGCCAGCAGCCGACTAGCGGGGGGGCAGCGAGATACGCAGTATTTT
TRBJ2-1 TRBV6-1 - few CASSVTEPYNEQFF TGTGCCAGCAGTGTCACAGAACCTTACAATGAGCAGTTCTTC
TRBJ2-3 TRBV5-4 TRBD2 - CASSSERGGRTDTQYF TGTGCCAGCAGCTCTGAGCGGGGGGGCCGCACAGATACGCAGTATTTT
TRBJ1-5 TRBV7-8 - - CASSLYRMVEVVQPQHF TGTGCCAGCAGCTTATACCGCATGGTGGAGGTAGTCCAGCCCCAGCATTTT
TRBJ1-6 TRBV18 TRBD1 - CASSRDREVSPLHF TGTGCCAGCTCCAGGGACAGGGAAGTTTCACCCCTCCACTTT
TRBJ1-5 TRBV30 TRBD1 once CAWSRGGPHQPQHF TGTGCCTGGAGTCGAGGGGGCCCACATCAGCCCCAGCATTTT
TRBJ2-1 TRBV5-1 - - CASSLQGPRAEQFF TGCGCCAGCAGCTTACAGGGCCCCAGGGCTGAGCAGTTCTTC
TRBJ2-3 TRBV19 TRBD1 - CASRDRGSTDTQYF TGTGCCAGTAGGGACAGGGGTTCCACAGATACGCAGTATTTT
TRBJ2-3 TRBV7-2 - - CASSRLESGTQYF TGTGCCAGCAGCCGATTAGAATCGGGTACGCAGTATTTT